This T cell receptor (beta chain) was captured in a study of monozygotic twins with inflammatory bowel disease. TCRdb reprocessed the 5' RACE reads and keeps a single row for each CDR3 protein, giving no DNA. Its table lists over 200,000 distinct CDR3 sequences. The length of the CDR3 is 16 residues. The germline V gene encodes CDR1 SGHTA and CDR2 FQGNSA. The TCR was taken from a human donor with ulcerative colitis or Crohn's disease, or a healthy co-twin of an affected twin (not recorded which). This rearrangement joins TRBV7-2 to TRBJ1-6; TCRdb selects TRBD1, and the lack of DNA leaves this call unchecked. Source material: blood. CDR3 amino acids: CASRTGASSYNSPLHF.